These 18 T cell receptor beta chains originate from one sample sequenced in a study of blood T cell repertoires in COVID-19. The repertoire was sequenced with immunoSEQ multiplex PCR; TCRdb's copy has only in-frame clones and lacks some. The data contain fewer than 350,000 clones, about four fifths of them singletons. The sequenced sample was peripheral blood. Receptor source: an older woman with active or convalescent COVID-19.

This clone appeared once. The CDR3 loop is CASSERLPRTDTQYF. The CDR3 bases are TGTGCCAGCAGCGAACGACTCCCCCGCACAGATACGCAGTATTTT. J is TRBJ2-3 and V is TRBV9; no clear D gene. Per the germline V gene, CDR1 is SGDLS and CDR2 is YYNGEE. The CDR3 consists of 15 residues. V lost 3 bases, J lost 1 base, and 12 bases lay in between.

The gene calls are TRBV7-9 and TRBJ2-7, with 9 nucleotides matching TRBD1. CDR1 and CDR2 (germline): SEHNR, FQNEAQ (reference sequence). Losses at the gene ends were 3 bases for V and 6 bases for J; bases not matched to a gene: 12. The CDR3 sequence is 16 residues long. DNA of the CDR3: TGTGCCAGCAGCTTCTTATTCCGGGACAGGGTGGCCGAGCAGTACTTC. This translates into CASSFLFRDRVAEQYF. Looking up the rest from reference TRBV7-9 and TRBJ2-7 gives the full variable domain: DTGVSQNPRHKITKRGQNVTFRCDPISEHNRLYWYRQTLGQGPEFLTYFQNEAQLEKSRLLSDRFSAERPKGSFSTLEIQRTEQGDSAMYLCASSFLFRDRVAEQYFGPGTRLTVT.

The chain uses TRBV7-3 and TRBJ1-2; 8 bases match TRBD1. Trimming cost V 2 bases and J 5 bases; bases outside gene matches: 7. Germline assignment: CDR1 SGHTA and CDR2 FQGTGA. The CDR3 covers 15 residues. The CDR3 coding sequence is TGTGCCAGCAGCTTAGGGCCGGGACAGGCGTATGGCTACACCTTC. Translating it yields CASSLGPGQAYGYTF.

This chain links TRBV2 with TRBJ2-3, with 12 bases matching TRBD2. Germline-derived CDR1 and CDR2 are SNHLY and FYNNEI. V shed 8 bases, J shed 4 bases, and the junction held 7 bases outside the gene matches. The CDR3 sequence is 15 residues long. In nucleotides, the CDR3 is TGTGCCAGCCTTGGGACTAGCGGGTCCCCAGATACGCAGTATTTT. Translation: CASLGTSGSPDTQYF.

The chain employs TRBV5-4 and TRBJ2-1, with 10 bases lining up with TRBD1. The V gene end was trimmed by 2 bases and the J gene end by 4 bases; junction bases not matched to a gene: 3. Germline CDR1 reads SGHNT; CDR2 reads YYREEE (reference sequence). The CDR3 contains 15 residues. This CDR3 reads CASSFGDRGYNEQFF. CDR3 nucleotide sequence: TGTGCCAGCAGCTTTGGGGACAGGGGATACAATGAGCAGTTCTTC.

This clone was detected only once. The chain uses TRBV10-2 and TRBJ1-4; D gene unclear. Per germline, CDR1 WSHSY and CDR2 SAAADI. CDR3 size: 16 residues. V shed 2 bases and J shed 4 bases, with 14 bases lying between them. The CDR3 spells CASSEIEHPINEKLFF. The CDR3, as DNA: TGCGCCAGCAGTGAGATTGAACACCCCATTAATGAAAAACTGTTTTTT.

This chain links TRBV4-3 with TRBJ2-5; 9 bases agree with TRBD2. The length of the CDR3 is 15 residues. Per germline, CDR1 LGHNA and CDR2 YSLEER. V lost 4 bases and J lost 4; bases outside the gene matches: 7. CDR3 nucleotide sequence: TGCGCCAGCAGCCCTCTTAGCGGGGGTTTAGAGACCCAGTACTTC. Protein product: CASSPLSGGLETQYF.

In DNA form, the CDR3 reads TGTGCCAGCAGCCAAATTCCCAGGGGTGAGCAGTTCTTC. Translated: CASSQIPRGEQFF. The chain couples TRBV3-1 (or the pseudogene TRBV3-2) to TRBJ2-1, with D possibly being TRBD1 (6 bases). Germline V gene sequence: CDR1 LGHDT, CDR2 YNNKEL (reference sequence). CDR3 size: 13 residues. Between the trimmed V and J ends, which lost 2 bases and 9 bases, there was a span of 11 bases.

The gene calls are TRBV10-3 and TRBJ1-2; 7 nucleotides agree with TRBD1. Unmatched junction bases numbered 10, after V lost 6 bases and J lost 6 bases. CDR3 size: 14 residues. Germline lookup yields CDR1 ENHRY and CDR2 SYGVKD. This chain's CDR3 is CAISGSLDRDGYTF. The CDR3 DNA reads TGTGCCATCAGCGGCTCCCTCGACAGGGATGGCTACACCTTC.

The chain couples TRBV3-1 (or the pseudogene TRBV3-2) to TRBJ2-7; 7 positions match TRBD2. The V gene end was trimmed by 1 base and the J gene end by 3 bases; junction bases not matched to a gene: 6. The length of the CDR3 is 15 residues. Per the germline V gene, CDR1 is LGHDT and CDR2 is YNNKEL (reference sequence). CDR3 sequence: CASSQGGGRNYEQYF. Written as DNA, the CDR3 is TGTGCCAGCAGCCAAGGGGGAGGGAGGAACTACGAGCAGTACTTC.

The genes are TRBV20-1 and TRBJ1-1; no clear D. This CDR3 is built from 14 residues. Germline CDR1 and CDR2: DFQATT and SNEGSKA (reference sequence). Trimming removed 3 bases at V and 2 bases at J, with 13 bases between. CDR3 in amino acids: CSASSLRLNTEAFF. The CDR3 DNA reads TGCAGTGCTAGTTCCCTGAGGCTTAACACTGAAGCTTTCTTT.

The chain links TRBV7-8 to TRBJ1-5; a possible D gene is TRBD1 (5 bases). Germline assignment: CDR1 SGHVS and CDR2 FQNEAQ. The CDR3 is made up of 14 amino acids. Trimming removed 4 bases at V and 3 bases at J, with 10 bases between. The CDR3: CASSSSRDNQPQHF. CDR3 in DNA: TGTGCCAGCAGCTCGTCCAGGGACAATCAGCCCCAGCATTTT. Full variable domain (missing parts from reference TRBV7-8 and TRBJ1-5): GAGVSQSPRYKVAKRGQDVALRCDPISGHVSLFWYQQALGQGPEFLTYFQNEAQLDKSGLPSDRFFAERPEGSVSTLKIQRTQQEDSAVYLCASSSSRDNQPQHFGDGTRLSIL.

V gene TRBV11-2 combines with J gene TRBJ2-1; 7 bases map to TRBD2. J was trimmed by 4 bases and V by 1 base; bases with no gene match: 1. CDR3 length equals 14 residues. Germline V gene lookup returns CDR1 SGHAT and CDR2 FQNNGV. The CDR3 reads CASSLAGGYNEQFF. As DNA, the CDR3 is TGTGCCAGCAGCTTAGCGGGGGGATACAATGAGCAGTTCTTC.

The V gene is TRBV7-6, the J gene TRBJ1-1; 9 bases fit TRBD1. CDR3 length: 13 residues. The V segment lost 5 bases and the J segment 4 bases; nucleotides outside the gene matches: 2. Germline loops: CDR1 SGHVS, CDR2 FNYEAQ. The CDR3 DNA reads TGTGCCAGCAGCCTGACAGGGGGCACTGAAGCTTTCTTT. It specifies CASSLTGGTEAFF.

V usage is TRBV5-1 and J usage is TRBJ2-5; 7 nucleotides agree with TRBD1. Per germline, CDR1 SGHRS and CDR2 YFSETQ. J lost 0 bases, V lost 0 bases, and 5 bases had no gene match. The CDR3 is 16 amino acids. CDR3 loop: CASSLVGTDHQETQYF. As DNA, the CDR3 is TGCGCCAGCAGCTTGGTAGGGACAGACCACCAAGAGACCCAGTACTTC.

This rearrangement joins TRBV19 to TRBJ1-4, with 9 positions matching TRBD1. This CDR3 is built from 15 residues. Germline V gene lookup returns CDR1 LNHDA and CDR2 SQIVND (reference sequence). The V gene end was trimmed by 3 bases and the J gene end by 4 bases; junction bases not matched to a gene: 3. DNA for the CDR3: TGTGCCAGTAGTATCCGGACAGGGGATAATGAAAAACTGTTTTTT. Translation: CASSIRTGDNEKLFF.

This clone was seen only once. The chain joins TRBV5-1 to TRBJ2-1; 7 bases fit TRBD1. V shed 5 bases and J 8 bases; nucleotides not matched to a gene: 16. Germline CDR1 is SGHRS and CDR2 is YFSETQ. The CDR3 sequence is 16 residues long. The CDR3 sequence is CASSWPGTDRRHEQFF. DNA of the CDR3: TGCGCCAGCAGTTGGCCTGGGACAGATAGGAGGCATGAGCAGTTCTTC.

The chain couples TRBV3-1 (or the pseudogene TRBV3-2) to TRBJ2-3, with a possible D match to TRBD1 (6 bases). V shed 4 bases and J shed 2 bases, with 7 bases lying between them. The CDR3 totals 13 residues. Germline V lookup: CDR1 LGHDT, CDR2 YNNKEL (reference sequence). In DNA form, the CDR3 reads TGTGCCAGCAGCCGGGGGCTCACAGATACGCAGTATTTT. Its protein product is CASSRGLTDTQYF.